These 30 T cell receptor beta chains share one sample of origin, sequenced in a study of blood T cells in healthy people across ages. A second about 7 to 12 cycle PCR used barcoded and J-beta primers. MiXCR, run by TCRdb on the 5' RACE reads, gives a single entry per CDR3 protein. The data contain around 790,000 distinct CDR3 sequences, under 45% of them seen just once; the ten biggest clones take up roughly 19%. The sequenced sample consisted of blood. The receptors come from a man between 60 and 75 years old in good health.

The chain recombines TRBV5-1 with TRBJ1-2; unclear D gene. The CDR3 covers 17 residues. The V and J ends lost 1 base and 0 bases respectively, with 16 bases between them. Germline CDR1 reads SGHRS; CDR2 reads YFSETQ. CDR3 sequence (DNA): TGCGCCAGCAGCTTGCGGCCTGGACTTACAGCTAACTATGGCTACACCTTC. Its translation: CASSLRPGLTANYGYTF. The full variable domain, with the rest looked up from reference TRBV5-1 and TRBJ1-2, is KAGVTQTPRYLIKTRGQQVTLSCSPISGHRSVSWYQQTPGQGLQFLFEYFSETQRNKGNFPGRFSGRQFSNSRSEMNVSTLELGDSALYLCASSLRPGLTANYGYTFGSGTRLTVV.

This clonotype appeared a few times. The chain has TRBV7-3 and TRBJ2-1; 7 nucleotides agree with TRBD1. After removal of 5 bases from V and 0 bases from J, the junction contained 4 bases not matched to a gene. CDR3 length: 15 amino acids. CDR1 is SGHTA, CDR2 FQGTGA, per germline. CDR3 in amino acids: CASSTQGSSYNEQFF. The CDR3 coding sequence is TGTGCCAGCAGCACACAGGGGAGCTCCTACAATGAGCAGTTCTTC. Supplemented by reference TRBV7-3 and TRBJ2-1, the full variable domain reads GAGVSQTPSNKVTEKGKYVELRCDPISGHTALYWYRQSLGQGPEFLIYFQGTGAADDSGLPNDRFFAVRPEGSVSTLKIQRTERGDSAVYLCASSTQGSSYNEQFFGPGTRLTVL.

This chain uses TRBV7-2 with TRBJ2-7, with D maybe TRBD1 (5 bases). Gene TRBJ2-5 matches the end of the DNA better, so the J call may be wrong. This CDR3 comprises 14 residues. Germline V gene data show CDR1 as SGHTA and CDR2 as FQGNSA. The CDR3 region is CASTPTVGQETQYF. The CDR3 nucleotides read TGTGCCAGCACCCCGACAGTTGGGCAGGAGACCCAGTACTTC.

Ten or more counts support this clonotype. The chain is built from TRBV12-3 or TRBV12-4 and TRBJ2-4, with D perhaps TRBD1 (6 bases). The V and J ends lost 7 bases and 2 bases respectively, with 12 bases between them. The CDR3 length is 14 residues. In nucleotides, the CDR3 is TGTGCCAGCACCCCGGACAGAACCAAAAACATTCAGTACTTC. Translating it yields CASTPDRTKNIQYF.

The gene calls are TRBV13 and TRBJ1-4, with D hard to call. The CDR3 runs 14 residues. Trimming removed 2 bases from V and 7 bases from J, with 11 bases in between. Germline-derived CDR1 and CDR2 are PRHDT and FYEKMQ (reference sequence). DNA of the CDR3: TGTGCCAGCAGCTTAAGGAGGGCCAGTGAAAAACTGTTTTTT. Residues: CASSLRRASEKLFF.

The rearrangement joins TRBV5-1 to TRBJ1-2; D is undetermined. From germline, CDR1 is SGHRS and CDR2 YFSETQ. Trimming cost V 0 bases and J 0 bases, with 6 bases left between them. This CDR3 has 14 residues. CDR3 sequence: CASSLGEANYGYTF. The CDR3 DNA sequence: TGCGCCAGCAGCTTGGGGGAAGCTAACTATGGCTACACCTTC.

This chain connects TRBV30 to TRBJ1-5, with unresolved D. The germline V gene encodes CDR1 GTSNPN and CDR2 SVGIG (reference sequence). The CDR3 spans 13 residues. V lost 2 bases and J lost 3, with 8 bases in between. DNA of the CDR3: TGTGCCTGGAGTTTCGGGCCCAATCAGCCCCAGCATTTT. Amino acid sequence: CAWSFGPNQPQHF.

V is TRBV20-1 and J is TRBJ1-1; the D gene is possibly TRBD1 (5 bases). CDR1 DFQATT and CDR2 SNEGSKA come from the germline V gene (reference sequence). The CDR3 is 13 amino acids. The V and J ends lost 6 bases and 4 bases respectively, with 15 bases between them. Written as DNA, the CDR3 is TGCAGTGCCAGACGGGGGTCGAGCACTGAAGCTTTCTTT. It encodes CSARRGSSTEAFF.

This sequence joins TRBV6-1 and TRBJ2-1; maybe TRBD2 (5 bases). Germline V gene data show CDR1 as MNHNS and CDR2 as SASEGT. This CDR3 region has 14 residues. The V end was cut by 7 bases, the J end by 8 bases, with 18 bases between. CDR3: CASTQSTGEYEQFF. The DNA for the CDR3 is TGTGCCAGCACCCAATCTACCGGGGAGTATGAGCAGTTCTTC.

Worth noting for this clonotype: At one end the junction does not follow the germline gene, possibly because of a read error. The chain has TRBV28 and TRBJ2-5; no clear D. The DNA end favors TRBJ2-7, so the J call may be wrong. Per the germline V gene, CDR1 is MDHEN and CDR2 is SYDVKM. This CDR3 comprises 15 residues. The CDR3 loop is CAGSYPVDHPYEQYF. The CDR3 DNA sequence: TGTGCCGGCAGTTACCCAGTGGATCACCCATACGAGCAGTACTTC.

This clonotype was seen a handful of times. The chain joins TRBV28 to TRBJ2-7; 8 nucleotides line up with TRBD1. CDR3 length: 15 residues. Trimming removed 6 bases from V and 0 bases from J; junction bases left unmatched: 7. The V gene's germline CDR1 is MDHEN and CDR2 SYDVKM. CDR3 sequence (DNA): TGTGCCAGCAGGACGACAGGGGCCCTCTCCTACGAGCAGTACTTC. This translates into CASRTTGALSYEQYF.

The sample holds a few counts of this clonotype. The chain carries TRBV28 and TRBJ2-5; unclear D gene. Germline values: CDR1 MDHEN, CDR2 SYDVKM. Trimming cost V 1 base and J 3 bases, with 6 bases left between them. The CDR3 totals 13 residues. CDR3 region: CASSLYAEETQYF. The CDR3 DNA sequence: TGTGCCAGCAGTTTATATGCGGAAGAGACCCAGTACTTC.

This chain joins TRBV9 and TRBJ2-7; tentatively, D is TRBD1 (6 bases). Germline V gene sequence: CDR1 SGDLS, CDR2 YYNGEE. The CDR3 has 14 amino acids. V was pared by 3 bases and J by 3 bases, with 13 bases between. The chain's CDR3 is CASSGRDTNYEQYF. DNA of the CDR3: TGTGCCAGCAGCGGCCGGGACACCAACTACGAGCAGTACTTC.

A word on this clonotype: This sequence may be a read error, since a much larger clone differs from it by one base. The chain carries TRBV7-2 and TRBJ2-4, with a possible D match to TRBD1 (6 bases). V dropped 6 bases and J dropped 8 bases, with 17 bases sitting between them. Germline CDR1 reads SGHTA; CDR2 reads FQGNSA. There are 14 residues in the CDR3. CDR3 DNA sequence: TGTGCCAGCAGATGGGGGCCCCGTACGGACATTCAGTACTTC. Translating gives CASRWGPRTDIQYF.

The chain uses TRBV3-1 and TRBJ2-7; D gene ambiguous. V lost 6 bases and J 2 bases, leaving 14 bases between the germline ends. The CDR3 length is 14 residues. From germline, CDR1 is LGHDT and CDR2 YNNKEL (reference sequence). The CDR3 DNA reads TGTGCCAGCAGAAACTTTTGGGAACCCTACGAGCAGTACTTC. Residues: CASRNFWEPYEQYF.

V is TRBV25-1 and J is TRBJ1-2; 10 nucleotides line up with TRBD1. Germline V gene sequence: CDR1 MGHDK, CDR2 SYGVNS. V lost 10 bases, J lost 2 bases, and 7 bases stayed unmatched. The CDR3 contains 14 residues. The CDR3 protein is CATQRTGGNYGYTF. Here the CDR3 DNA reads TGTGCCACCCAGCGGACAGGGGGGAACTATGGCTACACCTTC.

This clonotype was seen only a few times. The chain combines TRBV11-2 with TRBJ1-6; D gene unclear. V was trimmed by 1 base and J by 4 bases, leaving 11 bases between them. This CDR3 is 16 amino acids long. CDR1 SGHAT and CDR2 FQNNGV come from the germline V gene. DNA of the CDR3: TGTGCCAGCAGCTTAGGTCGTCCAGAGTATAATTCACCCCTCCACTTT. Protein: CASSLGRPEYNSPLHF.

This clonotype has ten or more counts. The V and J genes are TRBV5-1 and TRBJ2-7; 11 bases fit TRBD2. V was clipped by 3 bases and J by 3 bases; unmatched bases: 5. From germline, CDR1 is SGHRS and CDR2 YFSETQ. This CDR3 region has 15 residues. CDR3 nucleotides: TGCGCCAGCAGCTATGTAGCGGGGGGGAGCTACGAGCAGTACTTC. Protein sequence: CASSYVAGGSYEQYF.

The gene calls are TRBV20-1 and TRBJ2-3, with D unclear. The CDR3 runs 13 residues. V was trimmed by 7 bases and J by 3 bases, leaving 14 bases between them. In germline, CDR1 is DFQATT, CDR2 SNEGSKA (reference sequence). In nucleotides, the CDR3 is TGCAGTGGCCCCCCTGGGTCAACAGATACGCAGTATTTT. This codes for CSGPPGSTDTQYF.

The chain couples TRBV29-1 to TRBJ2-5, with 9 bases fitting TRBD2. The CDR3 length is 12 residues. CDR1 and CDR2 from the germline V gene are SQVTM and ANQGSEA. The ends lost 6 bases at V and 5 bases at J; junction bases unmatched: 4. The CDR3 nucleotides are TGCAGCGTCAAAACTAGCGGGGAGACCCAGTACTTC. This gives the protein CSVKTSGETQYF.

The rearrangement joins TRBV28 to TRBJ1-5; D possibly corresponds to TRBD1 (6 bases). The V gene's germline CDR1 is MDHEN and CDR2 SYDVKM. V was trimmed by 6 bases and J by 4 bases, leaving 22 bases between them. The CDR3 length is 17 residues. For the CDR3, the DNA is TGTGCCAGCAGCCTCGGGACGACAGGCAGGAAGAATCAGCCCCAGCATTTT. It encodes CASSLGTTGRKNQPQHF.

The rearrangement links TRBV7-9 to TRBJ2-7; D perhaps matches TRBD1 (6 bases). Trimming took off 4 bases at V and 2 bases at J, with 18 bases between the two ends. CDR1 and CDR2 from the germline V gene are SEHNR and FQNEAQ (reference sequence). The CDR3 length is 16 residues. The CDR3 sequence is CASSSPWTAATYEQYF. The CDR3 region has the DNA TGTGCCAGCAGCTCACCCTGGACAGCAGCCACCTACGAGCAGTACTTC. The complete variable domain, with remaining parts taken from reference TRBV7-9 and TRBJ2-7, reads DTGVSQNPRHKITKRGQNVTFRCDPISEHNRLYWYRQTLGQGPEFLTYFQNEAQLEKSRLLSDRFSAERPKGSFSTLEIQRTEQGDSAMYLCASSSPWTAATYEQYFGPGTRLTVT.

This clonotype was picked up a small number of times. The chain joins TRBV20-1 to TRBJ2-1, with D perhaps TRBD1 or TRBD2 (5 bases each). The J call may be mistaken, given a closer DNA end match to TRBJ2-7. Germline V gene sequence: CDR1 DFQATT, CDR2 SNEGSKA (reference sequence). CDR3 size: 17 residues. This CDR3 is CSARGRTGRPSYNEQYF. The DNA for the CDR3 is TGCAGTGCTAGAGGCCGAACGGGACGCCCCTCCTACAATGAGCAGTACTTC.

This sequence joins TRBV11-2 and TRBJ2-7; TRBD2 is a possible D gene (5 bases). Matching the DNA end better, TRBJ2-5 makes the J call doubtful. The CDR3 has 16 amino acids. CDR1 SGHAT and CDR2 FQNNGV come from the germline V gene. The CDR3, as DNA: TGTGCCAGCAGCCCGAGGGCGGGCGCCTCCCAAGAGACCCAGTACTTC. This gives the protein CASSPRAGASQETQYF.

The chain uses TRBV3-1 and TRBJ1-4; 9 positions agree with TRBD1. This CDR3 has 15 residues. CDR1 and CDR2 (germline): LGHDT, YNNKEL (reference sequence). After removal of 3 bases from V and 5 bases from J, the junction contained 4 bases not matched to a gene. The CDR3 reads CASSHHGQGNEKLFF. The CDR3 coding sequence is TGTGCCAGCAGCCATCACGGACAGGGGAATGAAAAACTGTTTTTT.

V usage is TRBV6-2 or TRBV6-3 and J usage is TRBJ2-6; D possibly corresponds to TRBD1 (6 bases). The V gene's germline CDR1 is MNHEY and CDR2 SVGEGT. The CDR3 runs to 15 residues. The V end lost 6 bases, the J end lost 2 bases, and 11 bases lay between the germline ends. CDR3 loop: CASRSGVAGANVLTF. DNA for the CDR3: TGTGCCAGCAGGTCAGGGGTAGCTGGGGCCAACGTCCTGACTTTC.

The chain uses TRBV12-3 or TRBV12-4 and TRBJ1-5, with a tentative D call TRBD1 (6 bases). Trimming stripped 5 bases from V and 2 bases from J, with 16 bases between. This CDR3 contains 16 residues. The CDR3 loop reads CASSTKGEGGNQPQHF. For the CDR3, the DNA is TGTGCCAGCAGTACCAAGGGGGAGGGAGGCAATCAGCCCCAGCATTTT.

This sequence joins TRBV2 and TRBJ1-1; D is ambiguous. CDR3 size: 11 residues. Per germline, CDR1 SNHLY and CDR2 FYNNEI. V was cut by 6 bases and J by 7 bases, with 9 bases left in between. This CDR3 reads CASSSRNEAFF. The CDR3 nucleotides are TGTGCCAGCAGCTCCCGGAATGAAGCTTTCTTT.

This sequence joins TRBV12-3 or TRBV12-4 and TRBJ2-2; tentatively, D is TRBD1 (6 bases). The CDR3 has 14 amino acids. The V gene lost 7 bases and the J gene lost 6 bases, with 15 bases spanning the gap. The CDR3 region is CASTVAGAAGELFF. The CDR3 DNA is TGTGCCAGCACCGTGGCAGGGGCGGCCGGGGAGCTGTTTTTT.

This chain joins TRBV15 and TRBJ2-1, with 8 bases fitting TRBD2. This CDR3 has 16 residues. Germline trimming cut 1 base from V and 4 bases from J; bases unmatched to any gene: 6. From germline, CDR1 is LNHNV and CDR2 YYDKDF (reference sequence). CDR3 protein: CATSRVGGGGYNEQFF. Written as DNA, the CDR3 is TGTGCCACCAGCAGAGTCGGTGGCGGGGGGTACAATGAGCAGTTCTTC.